This T cell receptor (beta chain) is from a study of cytomegalovirus exposure and HLA in healthy donors. Findings and caveats of the study: Owing to their indistinguishability, certain V segments, notably TRBV6-2 and TRBV6-3, were excluded. Among TCR beta chains of equal frequency, HLA-associated ones were more clonally expanded in a later analysis.

This clone occurred once. Its target is unknown. In the PCR, 60 Vbeta and 13 Jbeta primers were used. Only in-frame clones appear in the TCRdb table, and some are missing; sequencing was by immunoSEQ multiplex PCR. This sample has 300,000 or so clones, with around four fifths found just once. Trimming took off 6 bases at V and 4 bases at J, with 6 bases between the two ends. Germline V gives CDR1 SNHLY, CDR2 FYNNEI. The CDR3 sequence is 11 residues long. The receptor comes from a woman aged 40 to 50 in good health and CMV-seropositive. Sequencing was carried out using PBMCs. This chain links TRBV2 with TRBJ2-5; D is undetermined. CDR3 DNA: TGTGCCAGCAGAATGAGAGAGACCCAGTACTTC. This translates into CASRMRETQYF.